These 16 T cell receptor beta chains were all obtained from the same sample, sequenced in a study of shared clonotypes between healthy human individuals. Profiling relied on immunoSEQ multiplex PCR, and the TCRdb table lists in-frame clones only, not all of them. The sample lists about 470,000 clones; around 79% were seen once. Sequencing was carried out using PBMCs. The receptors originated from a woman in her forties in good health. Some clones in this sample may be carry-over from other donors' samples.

CDR3 loop: CASTQGGYGYTF. In DNA form, the CDR3 reads TGTGCCAGCACCCAGGGGGGCTATGGCTACACCTTC. This sequence joins TRBV6-6 and TRBJ1-2, with 7 bases aligning to TRBD1. The CDR3 has 12 residues. J was trimmed by 4 bases and V by 7 bases; bases with no gene match: 3. Germline V gene sequence: CDR1 MNHNY, CDR2 SVGAGI (reference sequence).

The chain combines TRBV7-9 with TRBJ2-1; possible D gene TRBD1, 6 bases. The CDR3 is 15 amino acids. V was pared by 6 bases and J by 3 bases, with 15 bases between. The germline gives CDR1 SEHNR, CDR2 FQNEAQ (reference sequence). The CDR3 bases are TGTGCCAGCAGTTTCGACAGGAGTTACTACAATGAGCAGTTCTTC. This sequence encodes CASSFDRSYYNEQFF.

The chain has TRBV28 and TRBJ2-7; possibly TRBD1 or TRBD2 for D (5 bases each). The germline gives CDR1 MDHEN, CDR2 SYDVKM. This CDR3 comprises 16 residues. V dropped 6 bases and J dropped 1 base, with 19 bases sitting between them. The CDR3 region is CASSGVTGLYSYEQYF. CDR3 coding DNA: TGTGCCAGCAGCGGGGTTACAGGACTCTATTCCTACGAGCAGTACTTC.

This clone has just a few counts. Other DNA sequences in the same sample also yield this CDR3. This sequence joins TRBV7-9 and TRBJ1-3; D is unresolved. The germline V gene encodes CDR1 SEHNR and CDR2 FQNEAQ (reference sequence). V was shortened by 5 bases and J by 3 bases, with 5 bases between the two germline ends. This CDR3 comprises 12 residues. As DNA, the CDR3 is TGTGCCAGCAGCCTCATTGGAAACACCATATATTTT. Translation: CASSLIGNTIYF. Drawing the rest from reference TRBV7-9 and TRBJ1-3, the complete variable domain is DTGVSQNPRHKITKRGQNVTFRCDPISEHNRLYWYRQTLGQGPEFLTYFQNEAQLEKSRLLSDRFSAERPKGSFSTLEIQRTEQGDSAMYLCASSLIGNTIYFGEGSWLTVV.

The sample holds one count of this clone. CDR3 sequence: CASSSSAGGPLETQYF. CDR3 coding DNA: TGTGCCAGCAGTTCATCGGCGGGAGGGCCCTTGGAGACCCAGTACTTC. The rearrangement links TRBV5-4 to TRBJ2-5; TRBD2 aligns across 9 bases. This CDR3 contains 16 residues. V trimming: 5 bases; J trimming: 5 bases; junction bases outside the gene matches: 13. CDR1 and CDR2 from the germline V gene are SGHNT and YYREEE (reference sequence).

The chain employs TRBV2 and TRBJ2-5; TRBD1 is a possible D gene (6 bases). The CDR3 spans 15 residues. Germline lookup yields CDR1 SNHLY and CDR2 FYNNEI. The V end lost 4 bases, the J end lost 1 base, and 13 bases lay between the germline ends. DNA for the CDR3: TGTGCCAGCAGTGTAAACAGGGTACCCCAAGAGACCCAGTACTTC. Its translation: CASSVNRVPQETQYF.

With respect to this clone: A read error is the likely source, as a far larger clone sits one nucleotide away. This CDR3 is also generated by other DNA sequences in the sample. CDR3 sequence (DNA): TGCGCCAGCAGCGACAACCGGCGAGATGGGACCCAGTACTTC. Translation: CASSDNRRDGTQYF. The J gene is TRBJ2-5, the V gene TRBV10-2; D is unclear. The CDR3 is made up of 14 amino acids. V was pared by 6 bases and J by 7 bases, with 18 bases between. Germline CDR1 and CDR2: WSHSY and SAAADI.

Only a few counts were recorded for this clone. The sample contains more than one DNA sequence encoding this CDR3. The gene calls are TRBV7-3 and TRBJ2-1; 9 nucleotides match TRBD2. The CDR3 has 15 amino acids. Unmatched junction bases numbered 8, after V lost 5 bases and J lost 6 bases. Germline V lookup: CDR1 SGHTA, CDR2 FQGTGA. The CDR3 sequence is CASSPGLALVNEQFF. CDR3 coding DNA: TGTGCCAGCAGCCCGGGACTAGCTCTTGTCAATGAGCAGTTCTTC.

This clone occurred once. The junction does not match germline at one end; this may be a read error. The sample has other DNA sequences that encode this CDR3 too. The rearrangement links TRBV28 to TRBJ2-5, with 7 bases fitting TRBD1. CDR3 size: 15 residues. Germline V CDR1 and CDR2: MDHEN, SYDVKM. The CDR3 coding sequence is TGTGCCAGCAGTTTACCGGGACAGTTCCAAGAGACTCAGTACTTC. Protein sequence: CASSLPGQFQETQYF.

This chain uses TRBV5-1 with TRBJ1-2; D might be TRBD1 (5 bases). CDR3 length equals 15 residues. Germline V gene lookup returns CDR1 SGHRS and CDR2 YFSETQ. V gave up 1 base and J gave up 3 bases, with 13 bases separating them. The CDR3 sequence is CASSLLGDVDYGYTF. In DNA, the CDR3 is TGCGCCAGCAGCTTGTTAGGGGATGTTGACTATGGCTACACCTTC.

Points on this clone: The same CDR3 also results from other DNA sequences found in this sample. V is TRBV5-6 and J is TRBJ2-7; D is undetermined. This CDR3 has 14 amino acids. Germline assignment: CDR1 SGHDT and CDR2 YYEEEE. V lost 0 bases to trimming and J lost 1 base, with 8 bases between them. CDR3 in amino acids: CASSLGGNSYEQYF. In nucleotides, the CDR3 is TGTGCCAGCAGCTTGGGTGGGAATTCCTACGAGCAGTACTTC.

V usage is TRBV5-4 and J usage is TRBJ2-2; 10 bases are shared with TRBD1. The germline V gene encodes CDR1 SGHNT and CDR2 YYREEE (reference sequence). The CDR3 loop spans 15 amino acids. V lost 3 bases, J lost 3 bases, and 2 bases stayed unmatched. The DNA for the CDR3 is TGTGCCAGCAGCTATGGACAGGGGGACACCGGGGAGCTGTTTTTT. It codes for CASSYGQGDTGELFF.

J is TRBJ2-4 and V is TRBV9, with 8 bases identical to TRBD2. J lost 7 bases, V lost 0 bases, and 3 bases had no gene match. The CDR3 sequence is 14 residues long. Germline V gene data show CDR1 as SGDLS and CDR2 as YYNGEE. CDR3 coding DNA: TGTGCCAGCAGCGTAGCGGGAGGGGATAACATTCAGTACTTC. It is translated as CASSVAGGDNIQYF.

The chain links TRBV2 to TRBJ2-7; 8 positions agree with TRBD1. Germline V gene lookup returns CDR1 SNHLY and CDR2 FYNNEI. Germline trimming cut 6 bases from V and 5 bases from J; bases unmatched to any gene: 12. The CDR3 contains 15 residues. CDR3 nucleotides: TGTGCCAGCAGGACCGGACAGGGCGGTGTCCACGAGCAGTACTTC. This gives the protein CASRTGQGGVHEQYF.

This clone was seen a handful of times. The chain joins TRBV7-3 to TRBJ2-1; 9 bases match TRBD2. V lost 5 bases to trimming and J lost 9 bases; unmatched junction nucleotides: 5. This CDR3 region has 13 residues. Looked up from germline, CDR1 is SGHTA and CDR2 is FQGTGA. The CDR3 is CASSTLTSGEQFF. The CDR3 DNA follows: TGTGCCAGCAGCACCCTGACTAGCGGTGAGCAGTTCTTC.

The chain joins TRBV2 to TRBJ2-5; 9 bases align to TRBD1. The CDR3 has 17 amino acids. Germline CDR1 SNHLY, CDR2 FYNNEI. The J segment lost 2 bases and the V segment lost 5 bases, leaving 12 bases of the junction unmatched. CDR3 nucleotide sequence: TGTGCCAGCAGTAAACGGACAGGGGATCGGAGTCAAGAGACCCAGTACTTC. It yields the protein CASSKRTGDRSQETQYF.